This TCR beta chain was documented in a study of blood T cell repertoires in COVID-19. The overall study: From the United States, Italy and Spain came samples of acute and convalescent COVID-19. Sources were T cells, B-cell-depleted T cells, or PBMCs; the material itself was cDNA or gDNA.

Germline V lookup: CDR1 KGHDR, CDR2 SFDVKD. Germline trimming cut 9 bases from V and 5 bases from J; bases unmatched to any gene: 3. The CDR3 runs to 14 residues. Seattle patients were enrolled while actively infected and followed longitudinally. The authors' processing: Amplification from reference gene primers served as the basis for estimated nucleated cell counts. Sequencing used immunoSEQ multiplex PCR; TCRdb keeps in-frame clones, though not all of them. Clonal size and the V and J genes are those of that table, whereas D and trimming came from the DNA. The profile shows under 200,000 clones, approximately 91% of them singletons.

Sequenced material: peripheral blood. The chain is built from TRBV24-1 and TRBJ2-2, with TRBD1 matching over 12 bases. The source is a man younger than 35 with COVID-19, enrolled during active disease. For the CDR3, the DNA is TGTGCCACCCGGGACAGGGGGCGGACCGGGGAGCTGTTTTTT. Protein: CATRDRGRTGELFF.